This TCR beta chain came from a study of shared clonotypes between healthy human individuals (dated by TCRdb to about 2020). Background on the whole study: Three men and two women, aged 18 to 49 years, made up the cohort. To estimate repertoire size and how much clonotype sharing occurs between individuals, the study deeply sequenced the blood TCR repertoires of several healthy adults. Each donor's leukapheresis produced roughly between roughly 0.9 and 9 billion PBMCs. Libraries were prepared and TCR repertoires were sequenced by different laboratories using diverse techniques, in order to increase sequencing depth and limit assay-specific biases.

What the authors observed across the whole study: Because the study included only a small number of donors, the genetic and exposure-history diversity represented was limited. Only blood was sampled, and tissue TCR repertoires likely differ from those in blood. Pairwise subsampling indicated that sequencing depth was expected to affect the degree of clonotype sharing among donors.

The donors were healthy, HIV-negative adults with no recently reported acute infections or vaccinations. Every donor was a Caucasian adult living in Nashville, Tennessee, USA. For unsorted samples, 100 million or so PBMCs were counted, and genomic DNA was extracted using the QIAamp DNA Blood Mini kit. After blood collection by leukapheresis, PBMCs were isolated using Ficoll-Histopaque density gradient centrifugation and then cryopreserved in the vapor phase of liquid nitrogen. TCR CDR3 regions were amplified from genomic DNA by multiplex PCR using the deep immunoSEQ assay. Extracted genomic DNA from each cell subset was spread evenly across all wells of several immunoSEQ 96-well plates, with each plate serving as a replicate. For unsorted PBMC, each replicate PCR was loaded with about 270 ng genomic DNA, equivalent to 25,000 to 35,000 T cell genomes. Ten immunoSEQ deep assay plates were used to sequence unsorted PBMC genomic DNA. The purified libraries were quantified using a Qubit 3.0 fluorometer, sized with a Bioanalyzer 2100, and then quantified again using the KAPA Library Quantification kit. A separate single-read 150-cycle Illumina NextSeq 550 flow cell was used to sequence each immunoSEQ 96-well plate. Under the source paper's analysis protocol: Because only junctional sequences without quality scores were contained in the immunoSEQ output, filtering matching that applied to full-length reads could not be performed. To assign V/J genes and CDR3, sequences were annotated using PyIR, a Python wrapper for IgBLAST v1.9, with IMGT germline references. Reads with weak V/J assignments (E-value above 1e-6), missing CDR3, stop codons, out-of-frame junctions, or ambiguous translated residues were removed. V3J clonotypes were defined as sequences sharing the same inferred V gene, J gene, and CDR3 amino acid sequence. To compute the percentage overlap between repertoires, the number of shared unique clonotypes was divided by the size of the smaller repertoire. Richness of each repertoire was evaluated using RTK rarefaction, the Chao1 estimator, and Recon v2.1 estimates of unobserved clonotypes. As stored in TCRdb, this immuneACCESS dataset retains in-frame rearrangements with V and J assigned. A fraction of the clones does not appear; measured against another copy, unresolved V genes explain less than half of the discrepancy, and the remainder lacks a known reason. V and J calls and clone size follow that table, whereas D and trimming were derived from the DNA. The sample table contains about 470,000 clones; only one count was recorded for about 85% of them. 13% of the sample lies in the top ten.

With regard to this clone: Its antigen has not been determined. No clone much larger than this one lies a single base away; base qualities are absent.

Material for sequencing was PBMCs. The sequence was collected from a woman in her thirties or forties in good health. Some clones in this sample may be carry-over from other donors' samples.

The DNA reads as follows: TGCGCCAGCAGCGAGAGGACAGCCAGAAACTATGGCTACACCTTC. Protein translation: CASSERTARNYGYTF. The sequence is built from TRBV5-1 and TRBJ1-2, and possibly TRBD1, on 6 matching bases. Reading from cysteine to phenylalanine, the CDR3 counts 15 amino acids. The kept DNA is CDR3 alone, 45 bases in frame from the first base. Between the V and J ends, shortened by 4 bases and 2 bases respectively, the junction contains 15 bases. The germline V gene yields SGHRS for CDR1 and YFSETQ for CDR2. Full variable domain (CDR3 extended with the reference TRBV5-1 and TRBJ1-2 proteins): KAGVTQTPRYLIKTRGQQVTLSCSPISGHRSVSWYQQTPGQGLQFLFEYFSETQRNKGNFPGRFSGRQFSNSRSEMNVSTLELGDSALYLCASSERTARNYGYTFGSGTRLTVV.